This T cell receptor (beta chain) stems from a study of early T cells in non-severe SARS-CoV-2 infection. Turning to the study itself: Bulk RNA from unsorted whole blood was sequenced; chains were unpaired. Study-level findings and limits: Anti-spike CD8 responses were favored by VDJdb matching, which missed private and CD4 specificities.

Unique molecular identifiers were affixed to single, distinct cDNA molecules. TCRdb reprocessed the 5' RACE reads via MiXCR and lists one record per CDR3 protein. Of 40,000 to 55,000 distinct CDR3 sequences in the sample, approximately 13% were seen once. Regarding this clonotype: Antigen unknown.

Germline V CDR1 and CDR2: SQVTM, ANQGSEA. CDR3 length: 15 amino acids. V was pared by 5 bases and J by 4 bases, with 20 bases between. V usage is TRBV29-1 and J usage is TRBJ2-5; possibly TRBD1 for D (6 bases). The sample taken for sequencing was whole blood. This receptor was taken from an adult who was a healthcare worker with PCR-confirmed SARS-CoV-2 infection or an uninfected control (not recorded which). The CDR3 protein is CSVSRNWGRPETQYF. CDR3 bases: TGCAGCGTTTCAAGGAATTGGGGGCGCCCAGAGACCCAGTACTTC.